This T cell receptor (beta chain) was recovered during a study of post-analysis software for immune sequencing data. As for the study in general: Included courses were relapsing-remitting and secondary progressive multiple sclerosis; progressive-relapsing multiple sclerosis was also included.

Study-wide results and caveats: Strong co-clustering by F measure was seen for same-batch samples. Controls significantly exceeded multiple sclerosis patients in normalized Chao1 diversity. With TRBV5-6, TRBV5-1 and TRBV20-1 included, about five TRBV segments were more frequent in patients than in controls.

This clonotype was seen more than once but under ten times. The antigen is unknown. TCR beta cDNA libraries had unique molecular identifiers. There were roughly 0.95 to 11 million T cells, and 450,000 to 550,000 cDNA molecules came from them. Using its own MiXCR run on the PCR reads, TCRdb lists one record per CDR3 protein. The sample lists 650,000 to 900,000 distinct CDR3 sequences, 46% occurring once. The germline gives CDR1 MRHNA, CDR2 SNTAGT. V gave up 3 bases and J gave up 6 bases, with 12 bases separating them. The CDR3 totals 14 residues. The sample comprised blood. The receptor comes from a girl aged 5-17 years with multiple sclerosis. This rearrangement joins TRBV6-4 to TRBJ2-1; D possibly corresponds to TRBD2 (5 bases). CDR3 nucleotide sequence: TGTGCCAGCAGTGAGGGAGAGGCCCCCAATGAGCAGTTCTTC. It codes for CASSEGEAPNEQFF.